This T cell receptor beta chain came from a study of blood T cell repertoires in COVID-19. Turning to the study itself: Acute and convalescent COVID-19 specimens originated in the United States, Italy and Spain. Sample material is recorded as cDNA or gDNA derived from T cells, B-cell-depleted T cells, or PBMCs.

Germline V gives CDR1 LGHDT, CDR2 YNNKEL (reference sequence). Trimming removed 1 base from V and 4 bases from J, with 13 bases in between. The CDR3 consists of 15 residues. Authors' processing steps: Cell counts per sample came from amplifying reference gene primers. Using immunoSEQ multiplex PCR, the repertoire was profiled, and TCRdb retains in-frame clones only, with some absent. The V and J calls and clone size are taken from that table; D and trimming were inferred from the DNA. Altogether roughly 50,000 clones are present, 88% being singletons, with the ten largest covering about 8%. This chain joins TRBV3-1 (or the pseudogene TRBV3-2) and TRBJ1-1; tentative D call: TRBD1 (6 bases). Sequenced: peripheral blood. The sequence was collected from a man between 50 and 59 years old with acute or convalescent COVID-19. CDR3: CASSQVSQGTTEAFF. The CDR3 DNA sequence: TGTGCCAGCAGCCAAGTAAGCCAGGGGACCACTGAAGCTTTCTTT.